These T cell receptor beta chains were read from a single sample in a study of T cell responses to AZD1222 COVID-19 vaccine. The protocol was immunoSEQ multiplex PCR, while the TCRdb copy is restricted to in-frame clones and leaves out a portion. The sample has 27,000 or so clones; 92% are singletons. The sequenced sample was peripheral blood, obtained 28 days after the second AZD1222 dose. These receptors all come from an adult who received the AZD1222 COVID-19 vaccine. The CDR3 runs from the conserved cysteine through the conserved F or W.

v_call	j_call	cdr3_aa
TRBV5-1	TRBJ2-3	CASSRLAVATDTQYF
TRBV15	TRBJ1-6	CATSSGVSGQGSSPLHF
TRBV5-1	TRBJ2-7	CASSLARGYEQYF
TRBV10-3	TRBJ2-1	CASKRDLDNEQFF
TRBV29-1	TRBJ1-2	CSVEGGTGLGGYTF
TRBV10-2	TRBJ2-7	CASRGQGAYEQYF
TRBV5-1	TRBJ2-3	CASTQNMIAGSTDTQYF
TRBV29-1	TRBJ1-5	CSVEESSNQPQHF
TRBV19	TRBJ2-7	CASSRQGLGEQYF
TRBV7-9	TRBJ1-2	CASSAVTASGVGYTF
TRBV7-8	TRBJ1-1	CASSLNPQQGAFF
TRBV19	TRBJ1-4	CASSSGRGNEKLFF
TRBV24-1	TRBJ1-1	CATSDPGTGTHEAFF
TRBV7-9	TRBJ1-2	CASSPGTAQRISYGYTF
TRBV7-2	TRBJ2-1	CASSLTSYNEQFF
TRBV11-2	TRBJ1-1	CASSLEGQATEAFF